One sample yielded the 29 T cell receptor beta chains listed below, sequenced in a study of blood T cells in healthy people across ages. The use of a sample-barcoded 5' primer and a J-beta primer mix characterized a second PCR of 7 to 11 cycles. TCRdb re-derived calls from the 5' RACE reads in MiXCR, one entry per CDR3 protein. Of about 800,000 distinct CDR3 sequences in the sample, 58% were seen once. Sequenced material: blood. The source of these receptors is a young man in good health.

J is TRBJ2-3 and V is TRBV28; D gene unclear. The V end was cut by 2 bases, the J end by 6 bases, with 12 bases between. This CDR3 spans 14 amino acids. Germline V gene sequence: CDR1 MDHEN, CDR2 SYDVKM. CDR3 nucleotide sequence: TGTGCCAGCAGTTTAAACCGTGGAAGGGATACGCAGTATTTT. It yields the protein CASSLNRGRDTQYF. Filled out from reference TRBV28 and TRBJ2-3, the complete variable domain reads DVKVTQSSRYLVKRTGEKVFLECVQDMDHENMFWYRQDPGLGLRLIYFSYDVKMKEKGDIPEGYSVSREKKERFSLILESASTNQTSMYLCASSLNRGRDTQYFGPGTRLTVL.

The chain has TRBV7-2 and TRBJ2-3; no clear D gene. The germline CDR1 and CDR2 sequences are SGHTA and FQGNSA. V lost 5 bases and J lost 2, with 8 bases in between. This CDR3 spans 13 amino acids. DNA of the CDR3: TGTGCCAGCAGCCCCTGGACCACAGATACGCAGTATTTT. Translation: CASSPWTTDTQYF.

The J gene is TRBJ1-1, the V gene TRBV4-3; perhaps TRBD1 as D (5 bases). Deletions cut 0 bases from V and 4 bases from J, with 21 bases between. Germline CDR1 reads LGHNA; CDR2 reads YSLEER. This CDR3 has 18 residues. The CDR3 nucleotides read TGCGCCAGCAGCCAAGATAATAAGGGGCAAATTTCCGGCACTGAAGCTTTCTTT. Its translation: CASSQDNKGQISGTEAFF.

In DNA form, the CDR3 reads TGCAGTGCTAGAGATCGGCAGGGCGGTCAGCCCCAGCATTTT. It translates to CSARDRQGGQPQHF. V gene TRBV20-1 combines with J gene TRBJ1-5, with TRBD1 as a possible D gene (5 bases). Germline V lookup: CDR1 DFQATT, CDR2 SNEGSKA (reference sequence). The CDR3 is 14 residues long. V was cut by 0 bases and J by 6 bases, with 12 bases left in between.

This clonotype has just a few counts. The chain recombines TRBV20-1 with TRBJ2-1; 13 nucleotides agree with TRBD2. J gave up 4 bases and V 1 base, and 1 base lay outside the gene matches. The length of the CDR3 is 15 residues. Germline V gene lookup returns CDR1 DFQATT and CDR2 SNEGSKA (reference sequence). The CDR3 is CSARGLAGGYNEQFF. DNA of the CDR3: TGCAGTGCTAGAGGACTAGCGGGAGGATACAATGAGCAGTTCTTC.

This clonotype is a singleton in its sample. The chain has TRBV11-2 and TRBJ2-5; 7 bases fit TRBD1. The J call may be incorrect, as the DNA end agrees better with TRBJ2-7. Germline V gives CDR1 SGHAT, CDR2 FQNNGV. The CDR3 contains 14 residues. CDR3 bases: TGTGCCAGCAGCTTATCAAGGGGGCTGGGCGAGCAGTACTTC. Translated, it gives CASSLSRGLGEQYF.

This clonotype was observed many times. The chain combines TRBV7-2 with TRBJ1-1, with D perhaps matching TRBD1 (5 bases). Trimming shortened V by 6 bases and J by 3 bases, and 14 bases separated the two germline ends. This CDR3 is 14 amino acids long. Germline values: CDR1 SGHTA, CDR2 FQGNSA. This chain's CDR3 is CASSIHGRDTEAFF. In DNA, the CDR3 is TGTGCCAGCAGTATCCACGGCAGGGACACTGAAGCTTTCTTT.

J is TRBJ2-1 and V is TRBV6-1; 11 bases fit TRBD2. V shed 4 bases, J shed 12 bases, and the junction held 5 bases outside the gene matches. The CDR3 is 13 residues long. Germline V gene sequence: CDR1 MNHNS, CDR2 SASEGT. The CDR3 DNA reads TGTGCCAGCAGTGCCGAACTAGCGGGAGTGCAGTTCTTC. Translated, it gives CASSAELAGVQFF.

The CDR3: CASSFRGGTTEQFF. The CDR3 region has the DNA TGTGCCAGCAGCTTTAGGGGGGGTACTACCGAGCAGTTCTTC. This chain joins TRBV7-2 and TRBJ2-1; perhaps TRBD2 as D (7 bases). V lost 3 bases, J lost 10 bases, and 16 bases lay in between. There are 14 residues in the CDR3. Germline CDR1 and CDR2: SGHTA and FQGNSA.

The rearrangement joins TRBV24-1 to TRBJ2-1; 9 bases map to TRBD1. Losses at the gene ends were 1 base for V and 0 bases for J; bases not matched to a gene: 9. Germline CDR1 is KGHDR and CDR2 is SFDVKD. This CDR3 is built from 19 residues. CDR3 sequence (DNA): TGTGCCACCAGTGATTTACCGGGACAGGGCTGGGGCTCCTACAATGAGCAGTTCTTC. Residues: CATSDLPGQGWGSYNEQFF.

V gene TRBV7-9 combines with J gene TRBJ2-1; D remains unclear. The germline V and J ends were trimmed by 1 base and 5 bases, with 12 bases remaining between them. The CDR3 has 15 residues. Per germline, CDR1 SEHNR and CDR2 FQNEAQ (reference sequence). DNA for the CDR3: TGTGCCAGCAGCTTAGTCGGAGAAACCAACAATGAGCAGTTCTTC. It is translated as CASSLVGETNNEQFF.

CDR3 nucleotides: TGTGCCATCGACACATACGAGCAGTACTTC. Translating gives CAIDTYEQYF. The chain combines TRBV27 with TRBJ2-7; D not resolved. Looked up from germline, CDR1 is MNHEY and CDR2 is SMNVEV (reference sequence). Between the trimmed V and J ends, which lost 10 bases and 4 bases, there was a span of 8 bases. This CDR3 contains 10 residues.

This clonotype was counted a few times. The V gene is TRBV7-2, the J gene TRBJ2-4; 10 bases match TRBD1. Germline CDR1 and CDR2: SGHTA and FQGNSA. The CDR3 has 15 residues. With V trimmed by 1 base and J by 6 bases, 3 bases remained unmatched. CDR3 amino acids: CASSLVRDRGNIQYF. CDR3 DNA: TGTGCCAGCAGCTTAGTTAGGGACAGGGGAAACATTCAGTACTTC.

V usage is TRBV20-1 and J usage is TRBJ2-5; D is unclear. The CDR3 has 13 amino acids. Trimming cost V 3 bases and J 2 bases, with 10 bases left between them. Looked up from germline, CDR1 is DFQATT and CDR2 is SNEGSKA (reference sequence). CDR3 protein: CSARGYPQETQYF. CDR3 DNA: TGCAGTGCTAGGGGCTATCCACAAGAGACCCAGTACTTC.

There are a few counts of this clonotype. J is TRBJ2-3 and V is TRBV7-2, with 9 bases aligning to TRBD2. Trimming took 8 bases from V and 3 from J; bases not matched to a gene: 9. The CDR3 loop spans 15 amino acids. Germline CDR1 and CDR2: SGHTA and FQGNSA. The CDR3 loop reads CASGLSTSGTDTQYF. CDR3 nucleotides: TGTGCCAGCGGCCTATCGACTAGCGGAACAGATACGCAGTATTTT.

This CDR3 reads CASSSRLAGGAYEQYF. CDR3 bases: TGTGCCAGCAGTTCCCGACTAGCGGGAGGAGCCTACGAGCAGTACTTC. The chain links TRBV12-3 or TRBV12-4 to TRBJ2-7; 13 bases agree with TRBD2. This CDR3 comprises 16 residues. V dropped 4 bases and J dropped 2; count of bases not matched to a gene: 5.

This clonotype occurred once. This chain connects TRBV15 to TRBJ2-3; the match to TRBD2 covers 8 bases. This CDR3 region has 16 residues. V lost 0 bases to trimming and J lost 6 bases; unmatched junction nucleotides: 8. The germline CDR1 and CDR2 sequences are LNHNV and YYDKDF (reference sequence). CDR3 residues: CATSRDLSGSADTQYF. The CDR3 DNA reads as TGTGCCACCAGCAGAGATCTCAGCGGGAGCGCGGATACGCAGTATTTT.

This chain joins TRBV4-3 and TRBJ2-4, with 12 bases fitting TRBD2. CDR1 and CDR2 (germline): LGHNA, YSLEER. This CDR3 region has 17 residues. V was pared by 1 base and J by 5 bases, with 6 bases of the junction left unmatched. In DNA form, the CDR3 reads TGCGCCAGCAGCCAAGTTGCTAGCGGGAGGGCCGAAAACATTCAGTACTTC. Encoded protein: CASSQVASGRAENIQYF.

The V and J genes are TRBV9 and TRBJ2-1, with 8 bases matching TRBD2. Losses at the gene ends were 0 bases for V and 8 bases for J; bases not matched to a gene: 7. This CDR3 contains 15 residues. Germline assignment: CDR1 SGDLS and CDR2 YYNGEE. CDR3 residues: CASSVVPGLVHEQFF. CDR3 sequence (DNA): TGTGCCAGCAGCGTAGTCCCGGGACTAGTCCATGAGCAGTTCTTC.

The chain couples TRBV12-3 or TRBV12-4 to TRBJ2-3, with 8 bases aligning to TRBD2. After removal of 6 bases from V and 5 bases from J, the junction contained 4 bases not matched to a gene. The CDR3 length is 13 residues. CDR3: CASRPSGRDTQYF. For the CDR3, the DNA is TGTGCCAGCAGACCTAGCGGGCGAGATACGCAGTATTTT.

Only a few counts were recorded for this clonotype. The V and J genes are TRBV4-3 and TRBJ2-1; 7 bases align to TRBD2. V lost 0 bases, J lost 0 bases, and 8 bases stayed unmatched. CDR1 and CDR2 from the germline V gene are LGHNA and YSLEER. The CDR3 is 18 amino acids. CDR3 amino acids: CASSQDRGGTPSYNEQFF. For the CDR3, the DNA is TGCGCCAGCAGCCAAGATCGGGGAGGGACTCCCTCCTACAATGAGCAGTTCTTC.

This clonotype was seen once. This rearrangement joins TRBV20-1 to TRBJ1-2; no reliable D call. In germline, CDR1 is DFQATT, CDR2 SNEGSKA (reference sequence). This CDR3 has 12 residues. V was trimmed by 2 bases and J by 8 bases, leaving 12 bases between them. For the CDR3, the DNA is TGCAGTGCTAGAATAGGGATCCAGGGCTACACCTTC. Translating it yields CSARIGIQGYTF.

The chain joins TRBV27 to TRBJ2-4, with TRBD2 matching 9 bases. The J call may be in error: the DNA end matches TRBJ2-7 better. Per the germline V gene, CDR1 is MNHEY and CDR2 is SMNVEV (reference sequence). The CDR3 is made up of 15 amino acids. In nucleotides, the CDR3 is TGTGCCAGCAGTCCCAGCGGGGGGAACCCCTACGAGCAGTACTTC. Residues: CASSPSGGNPYEQYF.

This clonotype turned up a few times. V is TRBV7-2 and J is TRBJ2-3; D is unclear. The ends were cut back, 1 base at V and 0 bases at J, with 5 bases in the middle. Germline values: CDR1 SGHTA, CDR2 FQGNSA. The CDR3 loop spans 14 amino acids. CDR3 in amino acids: CASSLVASTDTQYF. For the CDR3, the DNA is TGTGCCAGCAGCTTAGTGGCGAGCACAGATACGCAGTATTTT.

The chain has TRBV7-2 and TRBJ2-1, with D possibly matching TRBD2 (7 bases). The length of the CDR3 is 17 residues. Trimming removed 4 bases at V and 10 bases at J, with 26 bases between. Germline V gene lookup returns CDR1 SGHTA and CDR2 FQGNSA. The CDR3 DNA is TGTGCCAGCAGCTCCCGGCCGCGGAGGGGGGGCCTATACGAGCAGTTCTTC. Translated: CASSSRPRRGGLYEQFF.

This clonotype was seen a handful of times. V and J are TRBV20-1 and TRBJ1-6; maybe TRBD1 (6 bases). V gave up 3 bases and J gave up 10 bases, with 16 bases separating them. Germline loops: CDR1 DFQATT, CDR2 SNEGSKA (reference sequence). This CDR3 comprises 14 residues. In DNA, the CDR3 is TGCAGTGCTAGTTCGGCCGGGGGCGAGTCACCCCTCCACTTT. It is translated as CSASSAGGESPLHF.

The table lists this clonotype with a few counts. The chain combines TRBV7-2 with TRBJ2-3, with TRBD1 identical over 7 bases. CDR1 is SGHTA, CDR2 FQGNSA, per germline. This CDR3 has 16 amino acids. The J segment lost 4 bases and the V segment lost 5 bases, leaving 12 bases of the junction unmatched. Here the CDR3 DNA reads TGTGCCAGCAGCCTAACGACAGGGCCTGGAGCAGATACGCAGTATTTT. Translating it yields CASSLTTGPGADTQYF.

This chain uses TRBV9 with TRBJ1-1; 7 bases align to TRBD1. Germline lookup yields CDR1 SGDLS and CDR2 YYNGEE. The V segment lost 5 bases and the J segment 6 bases; nucleotides outside the gene matches: 7. The length of the CDR3 is 13 residues. CDR3 in DNA: TGTGCCAGCAGGGCACAGGGGTCCCCTGAAGCTTTCTTT. Protein: CASRAQGSPEAFF. Variable domain in full (rest from reference TRBV9 and TRBJ1-1): DSGVTQTPKHLITATGQRVTLRCSPRSGDLSVYWYQQSLDQGLQFLIQYYNGEERAKGNILERFSAQQFPDLHSELNLSSLELGDSALYFCASRAQGSPEAFFGQGTRLTVV.

The chain employs TRBV10-3 and TRBJ2-5, with 9 bases lining up with TRBD2. The CDR3 extends over 18 amino acids. The junction had 14 bases not matched to a gene; V was cut back by 2 bases and J by 4 bases. Per the germline V gene, CDR1 is ENHRY and CDR2 is SYGVKD. The CDR3: CAISERPSGAIPGETQYF. The DNA for the CDR3 is TGTGCCATCAGTGAGCGTCCTAGCGGGGCGATCCCCGGAGAGACCCAGTACTTC.